The 30 T cell receptor beta chains in this list originate from one sample, sequenced in a study of T cells after yellow fever vaccination. TCRdb reprocessed the 5' RACE reads via MiXCR and lists one record per CDR3 protein. The profile shows approximately 300,000 distinct CDR3 sequences, approximately 11% of them singletons. The input for sequencing was CD4+ T cells sorted from PBMCs, taken 45 days after the yellow fever booster vaccination. The receptors here all came from a man between 18 and 35 years old who received the YFV17D yellow fever vaccine.

This clonotype was observed a handful of times. The chain carries TRBV25-1 and TRBJ2-3; 7 bases fit TRBD2. CDR3 length equals 14 residues. J gave up 2 bases and V 5 bases, and 4 bases lay outside the gene matches. Germline CDR1 reads MGHDK; CDR2 reads SYGVNS. The CDR3 DNA sequence: TGTGCCAGCAGTACTAGCGAGGTCACAGATACGCAGTATTTT. It codes for CASSTSEVTDTQYF.

This clonotype appeared a few times. The genes are TRBV6-5 and TRBJ2-1, with TRBD2 matching over 11 bases. With V trimmed by 2 bases and J by 6 bases, 9 bases remained unmatched. CDR1 is MNHEY, CDR2 SVGAGI, per germline. The CDR3 totals 17 residues. The DNA of the CDR3 is TGTGCCAGCAGTTACATCCATGGTAGCGGGGGGGCCAATGAGCAGTTCTTC. The encoded protein is CASSYIHGSGGANEQFF.

The sample holds a few counts of this clonotype. The chain is built from TRBV11-2 and TRBJ2-2, with TRBD1 identical over 8 bases. Losses at the gene ends were 5 bases for V and 7 bases for J; bases not matched to a gene: 9. This CDR3 contains 15 residues. The germline V gene encodes CDR1 SGHAT and CDR2 FQNNGV. CDR3 bases: TGTGCCAGCAGCGAGAGACAGGGGATTGGCGGGGAGCTGTTTTTT. The encoded protein is CASSERQGIGGELFF.

This chain uses TRBV29-1 with TRBJ1-2; D might be TRBD1 (5 bases). The germline gives CDR1 SQVTM, CDR2 ANQGSEA. This CDR3 is built from 15 residues. V was cut by 4 bases and J by 5 bases, with 20 bases left in between. Here the CDR3 DNA reads TGCAGCGTTGTTCTAGTAGAGGGCAGGGTGTATGGCTACACCTTC. This encodes CSVVLVEGRVYGYTF.

The chain joins TRBV19 to TRBJ1-1, with D unclear. The length of the CDR3 is 12 residues. Trimming cost V 3 bases and J 6 bases, with 8 bases left between them. CDR1 is LNHDA, CDR2 SQIVND, per germline (reference sequence). The CDR3 reads CASSMFGSEAFF. The CDR3 bases are TGTGCCAGTAGTATGTTTGGATCTGAAGCTTTCTTT.

This clonotype showed up many times. The chain links TRBV7-2 to TRBJ2-3; D gene ambiguous. V was shortened by 5 bases and J by 6 bases, with 9 bases between the two germline ends. Germline-derived CDR1 and CDR2 are SGHTA and FQGNSA. This CDR3 is built from 12 residues. The chain's CDR3 is CASSPTLDTQYF. CDR3 DNA sequence: TGTGCCAGCAGCCCAACGTTGGATACGCAGTATTTT.

The chain combines TRBV18 with TRBJ2-3; no definite D call. The V end was cut by 1 base, the J end by 4 bases, with 9 bases between. Germline CDR1 KGHSH, CDR2 LQKENI. This CDR3 is 14 amino acids long. Here the CDR3 reads CASSPLPYSDTQYF. The CDR3 nucleotides are TGTGCCAGCTCACCACTGCCCTACTCAGATACGCAGTATTTT.

Only a few counts were recorded for this clonotype. The chain carries TRBV7-9 and TRBJ2-2; D is ambiguous. This CDR3 region has 15 residues. The V gene's germline CDR1 is SEHNR and CDR2 FQNEAQ (reference sequence). Trimming left V 5 bases short and J 1 base short, with 11 bases between. CDR3 sequence: CASSLNSLNTGELFF. The CDR3 nucleotides are TGTGCCAGCAGCCTAAATTCATTGAACACCGGGGAGCTGTTTTTT.

A few counts support this clonotype. V gene TRBV2 combines with J gene TRBJ2-7, with D perhaps matching TRBD1 (5 bases). CDR3 length: 16 amino acids. The V gene lost 4 bases and the J gene lost 0 bases, with 16 bases spanning the gap. Germline values: CDR1 SNHLY, CDR2 FYNNEI. The CDR3 protein is CASSVYGAGISYEQYF. The CDR3 DNA sequence: TGTGCCAGCAGTGTGTATGGGGCAGGGATCTCCTACGAGCAGTACTTC.

This clonotype appeared many times. V gene TRBV4-2 combines with J gene TRBJ2-5; D unresolved. This CDR3 region has 12 residues. Germline V gene sequence: CDR1 LGHNA, CDR2 YNFKEQ. With 0 bases removed from V and 5 bases from J, the gap between germline ends came to 4 bases. CDR3 sequence (DNA): TGTGCCAGCAGCCAAGATATGGAGACCCAGTACTTC. This sequence encodes CASSQDMETQYF.

This clonotype was counted a few times. Written as DNA, the CDR3 is TGTGCCAGCAGACAGGGACAGTCGGACACTGAAGCTTTCTTT. It is translated as CASRQGQSDTEAFF. The chain joins TRBV11-2 to TRBJ1-1; 7 bases agree with TRBD1. The CDR3 totals 14 residues. J was trimmed by 3 bases and V by 6 bases; bases with no gene match: 7. Per germline, CDR1 SGHAT and CDR2 FQNNGV.

There are many counts of this clonotype. V and J are TRBV2 and TRBJ2-2, with 10 bases identical to TRBD2. J gave up 8 bases and V 6 bases, and 0 bases lay outside the gene matches. Germline loops: CDR1 SNHLY, CDR2 FYNNEI. The CDR3 covers 12 residues. The CDR3: CASRLAGGELFF. The CDR3 DNA sequence: TGTGCCAGCAGACTAGCGGGGGGGGAGCTGTTTTTT.

There are a few counts of this clonotype. V usage is TRBV10-3 and J usage is TRBJ2-2; D call uncertain. The CDR3 is made up of 15 amino acids. Per the germline V gene, CDR1 is ENHRY and CDR2 is SYGVKD. Deletions cut 6 bases from V and 0 bases from J, with 11 bases between. In DNA, the CDR3 is TGTGCCATCAGAAACACCGACTCGAACACCGGGGAGCTGTTTTTT. Protein product: CAIRNTDSNTGELFF.

This clonotype came up a few times. V usage is TRBV10-3 and J usage is TRBJ2-5, with TRBD2 identical over 11 bases. This CDR3 region has 16 residues. Germline CDR1 ENHRY, CDR2 SYGVKD. The V segment lost 5 bases and the J segment 4 bases; nucleotides outside the gene matches: 9. DNA for the CDR3: TGTGCCATCAGTCAGGGTAGCGGGGGGGCCTTAGAGACCCAGTACTTC. It specifies CAISQGSGGALETQYF.

V gene TRBV3-1 combines with J gene TRBJ2-1; D remains unclear. Germline CDR1 LGHDT, CDR2 YNNKEL (reference sequence). Trimming removed 1 base from V and 7 bases from J, with 14 bases in between. The CDR3 runs 15 residues. The CDR3 reads CASSQGAVMGNEQFF. Written as DNA, the CDR3 is TGTGCCAGCAGCCAAGGGGCAGTGATGGGAAATGAGCAGTTCTTC.

This clonotype was recorded many times. The chain joins TRBV4-1 to TRBJ1-2, with D possibly being TRBD1 (5 bases). This CDR3 is 15 amino acids long. The V and J ends lost 0 bases and 3 bases respectively, with 11 bases between them. The germline CDR1 and CDR2 sequences are MGHRA and YSYEKL. CDR3 in DNA: TGCGCCAGCAGCCAAGAGGGGGGAAAGTACTATGGCTACACCTTC. This gives the protein CASSQEGGKYYGYTF.

This clonotype was counted only a few times. This chain links TRBV29-1 with TRBJ1-1; tentatively, D is TRBD1 (5 bases). CDR1 is SQVTM and CDR2 is ANQGSEA in the germline V gene. CDR3 length equals 13 residues. Trimming removed 6 bases at V and 3 bases at J, with 14 bases between. The CDR3 DNA is TGCAGCGTGCGTTGGGGGTCGTACACTGAAGCTTTCTTT. Translating it yields CSVRWGSYTEAFF.

The V call is TRBV28, the J call TRBJ1-4, with D unclear. The length of the CDR3 is 13 residues. CDR1 is MDHEN and CDR2 is SYDVKM in the germline V gene. V lost 7 bases to trimming and J lost 3 bases, with 9 bases between them. The CDR3 bases are TGTGCCAGCATCGCCGGATCTAATGAAAAACTGTTTTTT. The encoded protein is CASIAGSNEKLFF.

This clonotype was seen many times. The V and J genes are TRBV9 and TRBJ1-2; no clear D. CDR3 length: 17 amino acids. Trimming stripped 3 bases from V and 2 bases from J, with 20 bases between. In germline, CDR1 is SGDLS, CDR2 YYNGEE. The CDR3 region is CASSGISRVGPNYGYTF. In DNA, the CDR3 is TGTGCCAGCAGCGGGATTTCGAGGGTCGGCCCCAACTATGGCTACACCTTC.

This clonotype came up many times. The V gene is TRBV29-1, the J gene TRBJ1-2; 7 bases are a match to TRBD1. CDR1 is SQVTM, CDR2 ANQGSEA, per germline. The V segment lost 7 bases and the J segment 0 bases; nucleotides outside the gene matches: 11. CDR3 length: 15 amino acids. The DNA of the CDR3 is TGCAGCGCCGAAGGGTTCAGGGGGGCTAACTATGGCTACACCTTC. As protein: CSAEGFRGANYGYTF.

This clonotype was observed a few times. The chain couples TRBV4-1 to TRBJ1-6; the D gene is possibly TRBD1 (5 bases). The CDR3 contains 15 residues. The ends were cut back, 1 base at V and 7 bases at J, with 11 bases in the middle. Germline CDR1 and CDR2: MGHRA and YSYEKL. In nucleotides, the CDR3 is TGCGCCAGCAGCCAAGGGCGGGACCCCAATTCACCCCTCCACTTT. Its protein product is CASSQGRDPNSPLHF.

There are a few counts of this clonotype. This sequence joins TRBV7-8 and TRBJ2-2; D gene uncertain. Germline V gene lookup returns CDR1 SGHVS and CDR2 FQNEAQ. This CDR3 is 13 amino acids long. V lost 3 bases, J lost 6 bases, and 8 bases lay in between. CDR3 coding DNA: TGTGCCAGCAGCTTTCGTCTCTCCGGGGAGCTGTTTTTT. It codes for CASSFRLSGELFF.

The chain carries TRBV7-9 and TRBJ2-1; 10 bases map to TRBD2. The junction had 4 bases not matched to a gene; V was cut back by 8 bases and J by 0 bases. There are 15 residues in the CDR3. Per the germline V gene, CDR1 is SEHNR and CDR2 is FQNEAQ (reference sequence). The CDR3: CASLAGDPSYNEQFF. Written as DNA, the CDR3 is TGTGCCAGCCTAGCGGGGGACCCCTCCTACAATGAGCAGTTCTTC.

This clonotype was counted between two and nine times. The chain is built from TRBV9 and TRBJ2-3; D might be TRBD1 (5 bases). V lost 2 bases, J lost 4 bases, and 8 bases lay in between. The CDR3 is made up of 13 amino acids. The germline V gene has CDR1 SGDLS and CDR2 YYNGEE. The CDR3 reads CASSVDRPDTQYF. In nucleotides, the CDR3 is TGTGCCAGCAGCGTCGACAGACCAGATACGCAGTATTTT.

This clonotype occurred a few times. The chain links TRBV3-1 to TRBJ2-5; 7 bases map to TRBD2. The CDR3 has 17 residues. The V and J ends lost 4 bases and 2 bases, in that order; junction bases with no gene match: 13. Germline CDR1 LGHDT, CDR2 YNNKEL (reference sequence). CDR3 bases: TGTGCCAGCAGCCCCTACCCCCCCGGGACTACACAAGAGACCCAGTACTTC. Its translation is CASSPYPPGTTQETQYF.

The chain links TRBV7-9 to TRBJ2-7; D uncertain. Trimming removed 1 base from V and 4 bases from J, with 17 bases in between. The germline gives CDR1 SEHNR, CDR2 FQNEAQ (reference sequence). The CDR3 has 16 amino acids. For the CDR3, the DNA is TGTGCCAGCAGCTTAGGTTATCGATGGGAAGAGTACGAGCAGTACGTC. This codes for CASSLGYRWEEYEQYV.

This clonotype was seen a few times. V usage is TRBV28 and J usage is TRBJ2-7; no definite D call. Germline CDR1 reads MDHEN; CDR2 reads SYDVKM. The CDR3 contains 13 residues. Trimming stripped 6 bases from V and 3 bases from J, with 12 bases between. CDR3 coding DNA: TGTGCCAGCAGCACCAGGAACTTCTACGAGCAGTACGTC. Protein sequence: CASSTRNFYEQYV.

J is TRBJ2-5 and V is TRBV7-9, with D perhaps given as TRBD1 or TRBD2 (5 bases each). The germline V gene encodes CDR1 SEHNR and CDR2 FQNEAQ (reference sequence). V lost 3 bases and J lost 4, with 6 bases in between. The CDR3 is made up of 12 amino acids. CDR3 coding DNA: TGTGCCAGCAGCTTCGGGACAGAGACCCAGTACTTC. Amino acids: CASSFGTETQYF.

This clonotype was seen a handful of times. The V gene is TRBV2, the J gene TRBJ1-1; TRBD1 might be the D (5 bases). Germline CDR1 and CDR2: SNHLY and FYNNEI. This CDR3 region has 17 residues. V was trimmed by 4 bases and J by 0 bases, leaving 18 bases between them. DNA of the CDR3: TGTGCCAGCAGTGTCAACGGGGACTACAAGTTGAACACTGAAGCTTTCTTT. This gives the protein CASSVNGDYKLNTEAFF. Full variable domain (outside the CDR3, taken from reference TRBV2 and TRBJ1-1): EPEVTQTPSHQVTQMGQEVILRCVPISNHLYFYWYRQILGQKVEFLVSFYNNEISEKSEIFDDQFSVERPDGSNFTLKIRSTKLEDSAMYFCASSVNGDYKLNTEAFFGQGTRLTVV.

The J gene is TRBJ1-5, the V gene TRBV20-1, with D perhaps matching TRBD1 (6 bases). The V gene lost 4 bases and the J gene lost 2 bases, with 9 bases spanning the gap. Germline lookup yields CDR1 DFQATT and CDR2 SNEGSKA (reference sequence). The CDR3 covers 13 residues. This CDR3 reads CSANRDGNQPQHF. CDR3 bases: TGCAGTGCTAACAGGGACGGCAATCAGCCCCAGCATTTT.